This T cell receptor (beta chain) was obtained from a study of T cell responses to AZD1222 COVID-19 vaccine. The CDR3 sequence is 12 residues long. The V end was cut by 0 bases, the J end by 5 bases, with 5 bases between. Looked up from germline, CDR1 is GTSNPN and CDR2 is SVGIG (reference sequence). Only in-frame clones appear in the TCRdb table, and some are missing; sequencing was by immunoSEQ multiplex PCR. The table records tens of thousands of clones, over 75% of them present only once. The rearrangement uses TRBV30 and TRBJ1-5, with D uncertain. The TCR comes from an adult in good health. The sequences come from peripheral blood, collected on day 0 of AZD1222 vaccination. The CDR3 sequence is CAWSVGDQPQHF. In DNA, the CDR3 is TGTGCCTGGAGTGTTGGGGATCAGCCCCAGCATTTT.